One sample yielded the 15 T cell receptor beta chains listed below, sequenced in a study of T cells in Graves' hyperthyroidism and ophthalmopathy. Amplified TCR beta CDR3 regions derived from RNA transcripts. First-round RT-PCR targeting the TCR CDR3 was performed with the HTBI primer set. TCRdb re-derived calls from the multiplex PCR reads in MiXCR, one entry per CDR3 protein. The sample lists around 350,000 distinct CDR3 sequences, 13% to 15% seen once, with approximately 20% in the top ten. Sequencing was done on a sample of blood. The receptors here all came from an older woman with Graves' ophthalmopathy.

This clonotype was counted only a few times. The chain uses TRBV27 and TRBJ2-1; TRBD2 aligns across 10 bases. J was trimmed by 7 bases and V by 6 bases; bases with no gene match: 9. The CDR3 sequence is 15 residues long. Germline V lookup: CDR1 MNHEY, CDR2 SMNVEV (reference sequence). CDR3 DNA: TGTGCCAGCAGAGGGAGCGGGAGGGCCTTTAATGAGCAGTTCTTC. It is translated as CASRGSGRAFNEQFF.

At least ten counts were recorded for this clonotype. The chain has TRBV2 and TRBJ2-5, with 10 bases identical to TRBD1. With 7 bases clipped from V and 5 bases from J, the junction kept 10 bases outside the gene matches. CDR3 length: 15 amino acids. From germline, CDR1 is SNHLY and CDR2 FYNNEI. The CDR3 DNA follows: TGTGCCAGCATCCTAGACAGGGGGCGCCGGGAGACCCAGTACTTC. Amino acid sequence: CASILDRGRRETQYF.

V gene TRBV5-5 combines with J gene TRBJ2-2; D may be TRBD1 (6 bases). This CDR3 contains 17 residues. Trimming took off 3 bases at V and 5 bases at J, with 20 bases between the two ends. Per germline, CDR1 SGHKS and CDR2 YYEKEE (reference sequence). The CDR3 sequence: CASSSGQGIGHTGELFF. DNA for the CDR3: TGTGCCAGCAGCTCGGGGCAGGGGATTGGCCATACCGGGGAGCTGTTTTTT. Full variable domain (rest looked up from reference TRBV5-5 and TRBJ2-2): DAGVTQSPTHLIKTRGQQVTLRCSPISGHKSVSWYQQVLGQGPQFIFQYYEKEERGRGNFPDRFSARQFPNYSSELNVNALLLGDSALYLCASSSGQGIGHTGELFFGEGSRLTVL.

This clonotype was detected only a few times. The chain joins TRBV5-1 to TRBJ1-5; 7 bases map to TRBD1. V was pared by 4 bases and J by 6 bases, with 7 bases of the junction left unmatched. Germline V gene lookup returns CDR1 SGHRS and CDR2 YFSETQ. The CDR3 contains 14 residues. The CDR3, as DNA: TGCGCCAGCAGCCTGGGACAGCGGGGTCAGCCCCAGCATTTT. Its protein product is CASSLGQRGQPQHF.

In its sample, this clonotype was seen many times. The chain joins TRBV3-1 to TRBJ2-7; either TRBD1 or TRBD2 may fit D (5 bases each). The CDR3 is made up of 15 amino acids. Per germline, CDR1 LGHDT and CDR2 YNNKEL (reference sequence). Trimming cost V 1 base and J 2 bases, with 12 bases left between them. CDR3 sequence (DNA): TGTGCCAGCAGCCAAGGGGACCATCCCGCCTACGAGCAGTACTTC. It is translated as CASSQGDHPAYEQYF.

This clonotype was seen many times. This sequence joins TRBV12-3 or TRBV12-4 and TRBJ2-3, with TRBD2 identical over 7 bases. The CDR3 consists of 16 residues. V trimming: 3 bases; J trimming: 3 bases; junction bases outside the gene matches: 9. This CDR3 reads CASSFGAGVGTDTQYF. DNA for the CDR3: TGTGCCAGCAGTTTCGGGGCGGGAGTTGGAACAGATACGCAGTATTTT.

V gene TRBV11-2 combines with J gene TRBJ2-2, with D perhaps matching TRBD1 or TRBD2 (5 bases each). The CDR3 is 16 amino acids. V lost 8 bases and J lost 4, with 20 bases in between. CDR1 and CDR2 (germline): SGHAT, FQNNGV. The chain's CDR3 is CASARDPTSSTGELFF. For the CDR3, the DNA is TGTGCCAGCGCCAGGGACCCGACGTCGAGCACCGGGGAGCTGTTTTTT. Supplemented by reference TRBV11-2 and TRBJ2-2, the full variable domain reads EAGVAQSPRYKIIEKRQSVAFWCNPISGHATLYWYQQILGQGPKLLIQFQNNGVVDDSQLPKDRFSAERLKGVDSTLKIQPAKLEDSAVYLCASARDPTSSTGELFFGEGSRLTVL.

This clonotype showed up many times. The gene calls are TRBV11-2 and TRBJ1-5; D unresolved. Germline CDR1 reads SGHAT; CDR2 reads FQNNGV. Trimming pared 8 bases from V and 5 bases from J, leaving 13 bases between. The CDR3 covers 13 residues. The CDR3 nucleotides are TGTGCCAGCGTCTACGAACTTTATCAGCCCCAGCATTTT. Translated: CASVYELYQPQHF.

This clonotype was detected only a few times. The V call is TRBV28, the J call TRBJ1-4, with 7 bases fitting TRBD1. The germline V gene has CDR1 MDHEN and CDR2 SYDVKM. This CDR3 spans 14 amino acids. The V and J ends lost 9 bases and 8 bases, in that order; junction bases with no gene match: 12. The CDR3 DNA follows: TGTGCCAGTACCCAAGGGGGCAGTATCGAAAAACTGTTTTTT. This codes for CASTQGGSIEKLFF.

This rearrangement joins TRBV11-1 to TRBJ2-2; no definite D call. Germline V gene lookup returns CDR1 SGHAT and CDR2 FQDESV (reference sequence). The CDR3 consists of 16 residues. Between the trimmed V and J ends, which lost 4 bases and 3 bases, there was a span of 15 bases. The CDR3 DNA is TGTGCCAGCAGCTCGGGCAACGTGGCGTACACCGGGGAGCTGTTTTTT. Protein: CASSSGNVAYTGELFF. Together with reference TRBV11-1 and TRBJ2-2, the CDR3 gives the full variable domain: EAEVAQSPRYKITEKSQAVAFWCDPISGHATLYWYRQILGQGPELLVQFQDESVVDDSQLPKDRFSAERLKGVDSTLKIQPAELGDSAMYLCASSSGNVAYTGELFFGEGSRLTVL.

This clonotype was seen repeatedly, ten times or more. The chain has TRBV28 and TRBJ1-3; D is ambiguous. Between the trimmed V and J ends, which lost 6 bases and 4 bases, there was a span of 7 bases. The CDR3 has 12 amino acids. Germline loops: CDR1 MDHEN, CDR2 SYDVKM. CDR3 bases: TGTGCCAGCAGGACACCGGGAAACACCATATATTTT. Protein product: CASRTPGNTIYF.

There are many counts of this clonotype. V is TRBV6-1 and J is TRBJ2-1; D is possibly TRBD2 (6 bases). V lost 6 bases and J lost 9, with 27 bases in between. The length of the CDR3 is 17 residues. The germline V gene encodes CDR1 MNHNS and CDR2 SASEGT. The CDR3: CASSDFSGDSVLVEQFF. In DNA, the CDR3 is TGTGCCAGCAGCGACTTCTCCGGGGACTCCGTTTTGGTTGAGCAGTTCTTC.

The chain couples TRBV10-3 to TRBJ2-3; TRBD2 agrees at 10 bases. V shed 2 bases, J shed 1 base, and the junction held 3 bases outside the gene matches. The CDR3 loop spans 16 amino acids. Germline-derived CDR1 and CDR2 are ENHRY and SYGVKD. CDR3 DNA sequence: TGTGCCATCAGTGAGCCCGGGACTAGCGGCACAGATACGCAGTATTTT. Protein sequence: CAISEPGTSGTDTQYF.

The chain links TRBV7-9 to TRBJ2-3; TRBD2 matches 10 bases. Germline V CDR1 and CDR2: SEHNR, FQNEAQ (reference sequence). V lost 5 bases, J lost 4 bases, and 6 bases stayed unmatched. This CDR3 contains 15 residues. For the CDR3, the DNA is TGTGCCAGCAGCGCGGGACTAGCGCGGGCAGATACGCAGTATTTT. Protein: CASSAGLARADTQYF.

The chain carries TRBV20-1 and TRBJ1-2, with D perhaps matching TRBD1 (6 bases). Germline loops: CDR1 DFQATT, CDR2 SNEGSKA (reference sequence). The CDR3 totals 16 residues. Between the trimmed V and J ends, which lost 7 bases and 4 bases, there was a span of 25 bases. The CDR3 DNA is TGCAGTGTCAGAGAACCCTTGGGGGGGCGCACCTATGGCTACACCTTC. It yields the protein CSVREPLGGRTYGYTF.